This entry lists 17 T cell receptor beta chains sequenced from one sample in a study of blood T cells in healthy people across ages. Sample-barcoded 5' priming and a J-beta primer mix drove a second PCR of roughly 7 to 11 cycles. Each CDR3 protein gets one entry after TCRdb re-called the 5' RACE reads with MiXCR. Of some 1.6 million distinct CDR3 sequences in the sample, about 32% were seen once. Sample: blood. The receptors were gathered from a woman aged 30 to 39 in good health.

The rearrangement uses TRBV5-5 and TRBJ2-5, with 8 bases that match TRBD2. Germline CDR1 and CDR2: SGHKS and YYEKEE (reference sequence). There are 15 residues in the CDR3. V was pared by 5 bases and J by 2 bases, with 8 bases of the junction left unmatched. In nucleotides, the CDR3 is TGTGCCAGCAGGCCACTAGCGGACACACAAGAGACCCAGTACTTC. As protein: CASRPLADTQETQYF.

This chain connects TRBV5-4 to TRBJ2-1, with 8 nucleotides matching TRBD2. The V gene's germline CDR1 is SGHNT and CDR2 YYREEE (reference sequence). J was trimmed by 7 bases and V by 3 bases; bases with no gene match: 9. The CDR3 is 15 residues long. The CDR3 nucleotides are TGTGCCAGCAGCTCAGGGACTAGAGGCTTAAATGAGCAGTTCTTC. This codes for CASSSGTRGLNEQFF.

This clonotype came up a few times. The J gene is TRBJ2-7, the V gene TRBV4-2; D is undetermined. The CDR3 has 14 residues. Germline loops: CDR1 LGHNA, CDR2 YNFKEQ. Trimming shortened V by 0 bases and J by 7 bases, and 13 bases separated the two germline ends. CDR3 loop: CASSQDPVVEEQYF. CDR3 bases: TGTGCCAGCAGCCAAGACCCCGTCGTGGAAGAGCAGTACTTC.

This clonotype has more than one count but fewer than ten. The CDR3 region is CATSRERDGPYEQYF. The CDR3 nucleotides read TGTGCCACCAGCAGGGAACGGGACGGACCCTACGAGCAGTACTTC. The rearrangement joins TRBV15 to TRBJ2-7; D tentatively fits TRBD1 or TRBD2 (5 bases each). V gave up 3 bases and J gave up 2 bases, with 14 bases separating them. The CDR3 spans 15 residues. Germline V gene sequence: CDR1 LNHNV, CDR2 YYDKDF (reference sequence).

The chain is built from TRBV20-1 and TRBJ1-1; 7 nucleotides line up with TRBD1. After removal of 1 base from V and 10 bases from J, the junction contained 9 bases not matched to a gene. The CDR3 covers 13 residues. Per the germline V gene, CDR1 is DFQATT and CDR2 is SNEGSKA (reference sequence). CDR3 region: CSARGDRAGGAFF. The CDR3 nucleotides are TGCAGTGCTAGAGGAGACAGGGCAGGGGGAGCTTTCTTT.

The chain employs TRBV20-1 and TRBJ2-5; TRBD1 agrees at 9 bases. This CDR3 region has 16 residues. Germline lookup yields CDR1 DFQATT and CDR2 SNEGSKA (reference sequence). V lost 4 bases to trimming and J lost 4 bases; unmatched junction nucleotides: 13. CDR3 sequence reads: CSATKTGGDLRETQYF. The CDR3 DNA reads as TGCAGTGCTACCAAGACAGGGGGTGATCTTAGAGAGACCCAGTACTTC.

The rearrangement links TRBV5-5 to TRBJ2-7; tentatively, D is TRBD1 (6 bases). Trimming left V 4 bases short and J 12 bases short, with 20 bases between. CDR1 and CDR2 (germline): SGHKS, YYEKEE (reference sequence). CDR3 length equals 13 residues. The CDR3 region has the DNA TGTGCCAGCAGCGAGGACAGCTCGATTTTTATGTACTTC. The encoded protein is CASSEDSSIFMYF.

V usage is TRBV10-3 and J usage is TRBJ1-2; D is possibly TRBD1 (6 bases). V lost 3 bases and J 5 bases, leaving 13 bases between the germline ends. This CDR3 has 14 amino acids. Germline V gives CDR1 ENHRY, CDR2 SYGVKD. CDR3 sequence reads: CAISESDSFYGYTF. For the CDR3, the DNA is TGTGCCATCAGTGAATCGGACAGCTTTTATGGCTACACCTTC.

The sample holds a few counts of this clonotype. V gene TRBV3-1 combines with J gene TRBJ1-2, with 11 positions matching TRBD1. Germline-derived CDR1 and CDR2 are LGHDT and YNNKEL (reference sequence). J lost 6 bases, V lost 5 bases, and 5 bases had no gene match. The CDR3 has 14 residues. The CDR3 DNA reads as TGTGCCAGCAGCAAAGGACAGGGGGCCAATGGCTACACCTTC. This translates into CASSKGQGANGYTF.

This clonotype was detected many times. This chain uses TRBV12-3 or TRBV12-4 with TRBJ1-1; D not resolved. V was cut by 3 bases and J by 5 bases, with 7 bases left in between. This CDR3 is built from 12 residues. CDR3 amino acids: CASSFPPTEAFF. CDR3 DNA: TGTGCCAGCAGTTTCCCCCCAACTGAAGCTTTCTTT.

The chain has TRBV20-1 and TRBJ2-1, with D possibly being TRBD2 (5 bases). Germline loops: CDR1 DFQATT, CDR2 SNEGSKA (reference sequence). The CDR3 loop spans 19 amino acids. V was cut by 0 bases and J by 4 bases, with 25 bases left in between. CDR3 protein: CSARDLSAQPPRTYNEQFF. The CDR3 nucleotides are TGCAGTGCTAGAGATCTGAGCGCCCAGCCCCCGAGGACTTACAATGAGCAGTTCTTC.

The table lists this clonotype with a few counts. The gene calls are TRBV9 and TRBJ2-1, with 8 positions matching TRBD2. After removal of 7 bases from V and 3 bases from J, the junction contained 9 bases not matched to a gene. The germline CDR1 and CDR2 sequences are SGDLS and YYNGEE. There are 15 residues in the CDR3. The CDR3 loop reads CASGGSTSGYNEQFF. CDR3 DNA: TGTGCCAGCGGCGGAAGCACTAGCGGCTACAATGAGCAGTTCTTC. The full variable domain, completed using reference TRBV9 and TRBJ2-1, is DSGVTQTPKHLITATGQRVTLRCSPRSGDLSVYWYQQSLDQGLQFLIQYYNGEERAKGNILERFSAQQFPDLHSELNLSSLELGDSALYFCASGGSTSGYNEQFFGPGTRLTVL.

About this clonotype itself: A junction boundary mismatches the germline segment, possibly from a read error. The chain has TRBV7-8 and TRBJ2-1; the match to TRBD2 covers 7 bases. The CDR3 sequence is 12 residues long. Germline CDR1 and CDR2: SGHVS and FQNEAQ. The CDR3 nucleotides are TGTGCCAGCAGCATAGCTAGCGGTGAGCAGTTCTTC. This encodes CASSIASGEQFF.

The table lists this clonotype with many counts. The chain recombines TRBV4-1 with TRBJ2-5; D remains unclear. CDR1 is MGHRA and CDR2 is YSYEKL in the germline V gene. The CDR3 runs 12 residues. Trimming pared 1 base from V and 4 bases from J, leaving 4 bases between. CDR3 residues: CASSQARETQYF. The CDR3 DNA is TGCGCCAGCAGCCAAGCCCGAGAGACCCAGTACTTC.

J is TRBJ2-7 and V is TRBV12-3 or TRBV12-4; 8 nucleotides agree with TRBD1. This CDR3 spans 12 amino acids. V lost 6 bases and J lost 5; bases outside the gene matches: 3. The CDR3: CASRRTGNEQYF. CDR3 nucleotides: TGTGCCAGCAGGAGGACAGGGAACGAGCAGTACTTC.

This chain uses TRBV6-5 with TRBJ2-2; 10 bases map to TRBD2. Germline loops: CDR1 MNHEY, CDR2 SVGAGI. This CDR3 contains 19 residues. V shed 0 bases, J shed 5 bases, and the junction held 12 bases outside the gene matches. The DNA of the CDR3 is TGTGCCAGCAGTTACTCGCCGGGACTAGCGATGAGAGGAACCGGGGAGCTGTTTTTT. This translates into CASSYSPGLAMRGTGELFF.

This clonotype was seen only a few times. The chain recombines TRBV6-5 with TRBJ2-7; 10 nucleotides match TRBD2. Germline V gene lookup returns CDR1 MNHEY and CDR2 SVGAGI. V lost 0 bases and J lost 2; bases outside the gene matches: 13. CDR3 size: 19 residues. The CDR3 region is CASSYSFGASGRTPYEQYF. The CDR3 DNA follows: TGTGCCAGCAGTTACTCTTTCGGGGCTAGCGGGAGAACCCCCTACGAGCAGTACTTC.